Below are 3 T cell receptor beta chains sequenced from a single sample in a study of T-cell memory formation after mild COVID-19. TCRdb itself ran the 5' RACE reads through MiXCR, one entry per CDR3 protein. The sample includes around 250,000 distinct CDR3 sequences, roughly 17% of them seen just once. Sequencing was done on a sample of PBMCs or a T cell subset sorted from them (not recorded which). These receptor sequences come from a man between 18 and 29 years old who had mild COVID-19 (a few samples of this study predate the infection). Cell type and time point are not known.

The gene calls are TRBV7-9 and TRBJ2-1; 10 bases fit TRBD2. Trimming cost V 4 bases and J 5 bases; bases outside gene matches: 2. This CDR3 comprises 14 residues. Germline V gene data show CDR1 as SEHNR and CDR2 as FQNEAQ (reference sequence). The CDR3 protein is CASSSGLAHNEQFF. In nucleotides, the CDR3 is TGTGCCAGCAGCTCGGGACTAGCGCACAATGAGCAGTTCTTC.

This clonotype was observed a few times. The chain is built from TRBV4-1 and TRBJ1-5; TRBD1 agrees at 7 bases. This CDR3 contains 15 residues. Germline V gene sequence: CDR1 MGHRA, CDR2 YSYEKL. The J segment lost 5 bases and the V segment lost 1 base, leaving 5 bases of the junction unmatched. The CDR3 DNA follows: TGCGCCAGCAGCCAAGTGGGCCAGGGGGATCAGCCCCAGCATTTT. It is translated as CASSQVGQGDQPQHF.

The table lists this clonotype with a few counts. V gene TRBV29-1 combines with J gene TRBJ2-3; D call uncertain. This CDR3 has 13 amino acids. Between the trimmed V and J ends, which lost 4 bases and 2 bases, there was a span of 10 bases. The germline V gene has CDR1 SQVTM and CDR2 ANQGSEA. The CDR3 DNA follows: TGCAGCGTTGGGTCAGGAAACACAGATACGCAGTATTTT. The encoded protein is CSVGSGNTDTQYF.